This T cell receptor beta chain is from a study of cytomegalovirus exposure and HLA in healthy donors. Vbeta (60) and Jbeta (13) primers were used in the PCR. Measured with immunoSEQ multiplex PCR; TCRdb has only the in-frame clones, and not every one. This repertoire shows 150,000 to 200,000 clones, about 80% found once; its top ten account for 2.2%. Worth noting for this clone: Its antigen is currently unknown.

Between the trimmed V and J ends, which lost 0 bases and 4 bases, there was a span of 10 bases. Germline V gene data show CDR1 as LNHDA and CDR2 as SQIVND (reference sequence). The CDR3 has 15 amino acids. Findings of the study overall: Most TCR sequences were seen very rarely across donors, but some public TCRs occurred in many. The study designated roughly 160 TCR beta chains cytomegalovirus-associated. A few chains linked to CMV were shown in vitro to be specific for CMV antigens.

The chain uses TRBV19 and TRBJ2-1; D is undetermined. This sequence was found in a woman aged 30 to 39 in good health and CMV-seronegative. The material sequenced was PBMCs. CDR3: CASSIEGSLYNEQFF. DNA of the CDR3: TGTGCCAGTAGTATAGAGGGTAGCCTGTACAATGAGCAGTTCTTC.